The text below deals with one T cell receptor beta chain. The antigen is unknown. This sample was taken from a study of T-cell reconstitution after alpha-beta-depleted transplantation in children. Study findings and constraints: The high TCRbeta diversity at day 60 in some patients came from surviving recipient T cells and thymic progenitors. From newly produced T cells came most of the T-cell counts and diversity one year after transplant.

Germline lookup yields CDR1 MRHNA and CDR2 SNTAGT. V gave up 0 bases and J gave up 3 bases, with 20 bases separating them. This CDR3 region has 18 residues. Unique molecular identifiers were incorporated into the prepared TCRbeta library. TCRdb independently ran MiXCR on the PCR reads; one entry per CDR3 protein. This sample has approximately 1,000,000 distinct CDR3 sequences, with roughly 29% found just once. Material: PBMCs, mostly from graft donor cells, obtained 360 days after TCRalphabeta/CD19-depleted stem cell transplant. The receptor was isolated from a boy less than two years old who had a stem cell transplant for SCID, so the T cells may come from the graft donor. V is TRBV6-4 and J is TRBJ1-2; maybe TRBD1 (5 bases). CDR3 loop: CASSDSYLGLGVDYGYTF. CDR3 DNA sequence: TGTGCCAGCAGTGACTCGTACCTCGGCCTAGGGGTGGACTATGGCTACACCTTC.